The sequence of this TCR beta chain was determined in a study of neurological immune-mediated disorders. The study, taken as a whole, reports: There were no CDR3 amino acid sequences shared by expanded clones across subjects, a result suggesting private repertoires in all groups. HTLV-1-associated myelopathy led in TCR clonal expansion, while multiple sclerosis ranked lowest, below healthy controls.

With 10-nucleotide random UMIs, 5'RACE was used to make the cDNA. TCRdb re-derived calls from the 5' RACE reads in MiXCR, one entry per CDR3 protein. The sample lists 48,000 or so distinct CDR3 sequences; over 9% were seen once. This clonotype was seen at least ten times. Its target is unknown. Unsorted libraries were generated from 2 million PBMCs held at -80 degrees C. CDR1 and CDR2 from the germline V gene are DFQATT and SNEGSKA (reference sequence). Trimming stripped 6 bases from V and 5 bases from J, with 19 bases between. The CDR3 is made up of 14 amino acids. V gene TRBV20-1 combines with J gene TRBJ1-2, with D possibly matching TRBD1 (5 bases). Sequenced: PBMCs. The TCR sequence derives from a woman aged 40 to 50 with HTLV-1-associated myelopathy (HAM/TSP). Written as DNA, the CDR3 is TGCAGTGCGGTCCCGCCGGGGCAGAAGTATGGCTACACCTTC. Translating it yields CSAVPPGQKYGYTF.